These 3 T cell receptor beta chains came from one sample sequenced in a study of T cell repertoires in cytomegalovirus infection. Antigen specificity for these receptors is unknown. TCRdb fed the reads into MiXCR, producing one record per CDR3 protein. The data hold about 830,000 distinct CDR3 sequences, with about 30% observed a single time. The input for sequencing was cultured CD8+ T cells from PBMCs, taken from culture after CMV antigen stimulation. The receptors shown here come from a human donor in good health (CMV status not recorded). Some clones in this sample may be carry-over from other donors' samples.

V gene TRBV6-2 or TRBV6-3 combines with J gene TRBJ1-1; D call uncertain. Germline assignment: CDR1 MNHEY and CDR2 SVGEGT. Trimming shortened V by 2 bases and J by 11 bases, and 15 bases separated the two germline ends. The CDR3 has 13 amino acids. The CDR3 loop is CASSYNTAVEAFF. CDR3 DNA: TGTGCCAGCAGTTACAACACGGCCGTTGAGGCTTTCTTT.

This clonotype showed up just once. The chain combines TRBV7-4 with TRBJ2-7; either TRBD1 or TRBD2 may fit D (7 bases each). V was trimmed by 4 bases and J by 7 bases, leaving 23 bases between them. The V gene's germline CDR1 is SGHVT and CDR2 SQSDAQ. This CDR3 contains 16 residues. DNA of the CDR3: TGTGCCAGCAGCTCCGGCCAGGGGGGGCCCTCGTATGAGCAGTACGTC. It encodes CASSSGQGGPSYEQYV.

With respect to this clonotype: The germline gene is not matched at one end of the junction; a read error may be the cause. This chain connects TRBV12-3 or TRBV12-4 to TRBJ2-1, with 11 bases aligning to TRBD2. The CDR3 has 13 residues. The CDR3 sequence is CASSPSGGNEQSF. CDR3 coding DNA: TGTGCCAGCAGCCCTAGCGGGGGGAATGAGCAGTCCTTC.